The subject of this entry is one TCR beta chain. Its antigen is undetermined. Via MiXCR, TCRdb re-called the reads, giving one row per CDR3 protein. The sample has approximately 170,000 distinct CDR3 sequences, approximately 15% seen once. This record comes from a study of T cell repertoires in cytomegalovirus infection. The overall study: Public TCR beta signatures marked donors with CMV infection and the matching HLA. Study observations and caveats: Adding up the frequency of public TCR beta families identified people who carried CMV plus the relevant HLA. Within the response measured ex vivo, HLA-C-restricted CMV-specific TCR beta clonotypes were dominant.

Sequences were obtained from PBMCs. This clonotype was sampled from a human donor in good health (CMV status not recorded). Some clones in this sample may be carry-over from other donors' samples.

The DNA of the CDR3 is TGCAGCGTTGAGGGGGAGTTCCCCTACAATGAGCAGTTCTTC. It is translated as CSVEGEFPYNEQFF. The chain combines TRBV29-1 with TRBJ2-1; TRBD1 or TRBD2 may be the D gene (5 bases each). In germline, CDR1 is SQVTM, CDR2 ANQGSEA. The CDR3 has 14 residues. Trimming removed 3 bases from V and 2 bases from J, with 11 bases in between.